The clone carrying this TCR beta chain appeared many times. These data originate in a study of T cells in Graves' hyperthyroidism and ophthalmopathy. Amplification of TCR beta CDR3 regions used RNA as the template. A first-round RT-PCR of the TCR CDR3 used the HTBI primer set. TCRdb re-analysed the multiplex PCR reads in MiXCR, keeping a single row per CDR3 protein. In the table there are approximately 600,000 distinct CDR3 sequences, 14% of which are singletons. V was pared by 0 bases and J by 4 bases, with 13 bases between. CDR3 length equals 15 residues. This chain joins TRBV12-3 or TRBV12-4 and TRBJ2-7; D tentatively reads TRBD1 or TRBD2 (7 bases each). The source material was blood. This receptor was taken from a woman aged 18-29 years with Graves' ophthalmopathy. CDR3 nucleotides: TGTGCCAGCAGTTTAGCCAGGGGGGGGAAGTACGAGCAGTACTTC. Its translation: CASSLARGGKYEQYF.